This T cell receptor beta chain was recorded in a study of shared clonotypes between healthy human individuals. Findings and limits, study-wide: Non-shared clonotypes were found to have lower generation probabilities than the clonotypes that were shared by all four of the sorted-subset donors. Estimated clonotype richness was generally higher in naive than memory subsets.

Trimming took 1 base from V and 4 from J; bases not matched to a gene: 6. Germline CDR1 reads LNHNV; CDR2 reads YYDKDF (reference sequence). The CDR3 spans 16 residues. Naive-designated CD8 cells lacked CD45RO, were positively enriched for CCR7, and omitted terminally differentiated effector memory CD45RA+ cells. Original processing notes: From ImmunoSEQ came sequences covering only the junction and carrying no quality scores, so filtering differed. The assay was immunoSEQ multiplex PCR, and TCRdb's table has in-frame clones only and misses some. V, J and clone size are those of that table, while D and trimming were read from the DNA. The data hold approximately 650,000 clones, with less than 97% observed a single time. About this clone itself: The antigen remains unidentified.

The genes are TRBV15 and TRBJ2-5; 10 bases are a match to TRBD2. The source is a woman in her thirties in good health. The specimen was naive CD8+ T cells sorted from blood. DNA for the CDR3: TGTGCCACCAGCAGAGTTCTAGCGGGAGTACGAGAGACCCAGTACTTC. This encodes CATSRVLAGVRETQYF. The whole variable domain, filled in from reference TRBV15 and TRBJ2-5, reads DAMVIQNPRYQVTQFGKPVTLSCSQTLNHNVMYWYQQKSSQAPKLLFHYYDKDFNNEADTPDNFQSRRPNTSFCFLDIRSPGLGDTAMYLCATSRVLAGVRETQYFGPGTRLLVL.